The TCR beta chain under discussion was sequenced for a study of cytomegalovirus exposure and HLA in healthy donors. Broader study findings: Some public TCRs appeared in many individuals, while most sequences were rare. Listed as cytomegalovirus-associated were 170 or so TCR beta chains. A later analysis by the authors found several of the most significant clusters apparently linked to common viral pathogens.

CDR1 is SGHTA and CDR2 is FQGNSA in the germline V gene. This CDR3 comprises 13 residues. Trimming cost V 5 bases and J 4 bases, with 9 bases left between them. Comments on this clone: What it binds is unknown.

Primers: 60 Vbeta forward and 13 Jbeta reverse. The table came from immunoSEQ multiplex PCR; TCRdb's copy has only in-frame clones and leaves some out. Of 65,000 to 85,000 clones in the sample, roughly 85% were seen once. The sample comprised PBMCs. J is TRBJ2-1 and V is TRBV7-2; a possible D gene is TRBD1 (6 bases). The TCR sequence derives from a woman in her 30s in good health and CMV-seronegative. CDR3: CASSQDRYNEQFF. DNA for the CDR3: TGTGCCAGCAGCCAGGACAGATACAATGAGCAGTTCTTC.